This TCR beta chain was profiled in a study of identical twins. Study-level findings and limits: Twin pairs' shared out-of-frame alpha sequences were enriched in low generation probability. Out-of-frame beta chain sequences displayed weaker excess sharing between twins. Abundant beta clonotypes from cord blood bore fewer insertions; memory repertoires lacked this pattern.

The CDR3 covers 15 residues. Germline V CDR1 and CDR2: DFQATT, SNEGSKA (reference sequence). The J segment lost 4 bases and the V segment lost 3 bases, leaving 9 bases of the junction unmatched. Points on this clonotype: The antigen is undetermined.

Unique molecular identifiers were present on the cDNA, and a universal primer site came from template switching. One entry per CDR3 protein, called by TCRdb with MiXCR from the 5' RACE reads. The table has around 570,000 distinct CDR3 sequences, 9.6% seen once. In addition, the sample was reused for a study of yellow fever vaccine responses in identical twins.

Specimen: PBMCs. The receptor was isolated from a woman aged 18-29 years in good health. The chain recombines TRBV20-1 with TRBJ1-1; TRBD1 matches at 9 bases. This chain's CDR3 is CSASLPGTGSTEAFF. Written as DNA, the CDR3 is TGCAGTGCTAGTCTACCGGGGACAGGGAGCACTGAAGCTTTCTTT.